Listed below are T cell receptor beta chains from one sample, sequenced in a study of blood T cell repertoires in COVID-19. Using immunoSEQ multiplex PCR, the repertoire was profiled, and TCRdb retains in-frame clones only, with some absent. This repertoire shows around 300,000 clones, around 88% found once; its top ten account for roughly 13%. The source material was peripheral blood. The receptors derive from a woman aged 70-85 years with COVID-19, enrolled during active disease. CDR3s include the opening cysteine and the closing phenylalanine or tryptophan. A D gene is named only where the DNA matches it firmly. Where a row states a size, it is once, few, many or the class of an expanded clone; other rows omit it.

DNA: TGTGCCATCAGTGAGTCGGAGGGGAGTCAGCCCCAGCATTTT
CDR3: CAISESEGSQPQHF
size: NA
D: NA
V: TRBV10-3
J: TRBJ1-5

DNA: TGCGCCAGCAGCTTAAACACCTTCTCTGGAAACACCATATATTTT
CDR3: CASSLNTFSGNTIYF
size: NA
D: NA
V: TRBV5-1
J: TRBJ1-3

DNA: TGTGCCAGTTCCGGGACTAACGTCAATGAGCAGTTCTTC
CDR3: CASSGTNVNEQFF
size: NA
D: TRBD2
V: TRBV28
J: TRBJ2-1

DNA: TGTGCCAGCAGCCCTCTCCCGGGACTAGGTATCACAGATACGCAGTATTTT
CDR3: CASSPLPGLGITDTQYF
size: NA
D: TRBD2
V: TRBV11-2
J: TRBJ2-3

DNA: TGTGCCAGCAGCCAAGAAAACGGGGGGGCCTGGGAGACCCAGTACTTC
CDR3: CASSQENGGAWETQYF
size: NA
D: TRBD2
V: TRBV4-2
J: TRBJ2-5

DNA: TGTGCCAGCAGCTTAGTGGTAGGGGGCTCCTACGAGCAGTACTTC
CDR3: CASSLVVGGSYEQYF
size: NA
D: NA
V: TRBV7-2
J: TRBJ2-7

DNA: TGTGCCAGCAGCTTGGATGCGACTAGCGGGAGTTATACGCAGTATTTT
CDR3: CASSLDATSGSYTQYF
size: NA
D: TRBD2
V: TRBV7-2
J: TRBJ2-3

DNA: TGTGCCAGCAGTTTCGGGGGGAACACTGAAGCTTTCTTT
CDR3: CASSFGGNTEAFF
size: NA
D: NA
V: TRBV12-3/TRBV12-4
J: TRBJ1-1

DNA: TGTGCCACCAGTGATAGTCTGGGGGGAGAGACCCAGTACTTC
CDR3: CATSDSLGGETQYF
size: NA
D: NA
V: TRBV24-1
J: TRBJ2-5

DNA: TGTGCCAGCAGCTTGGGGGGACAGGTTGAGGAAAAACTGTTTTTT
CDR3: CASSLGGQVEEKLFF
size: NA
D: TRBD1
V: TRBV5-6
J: TRBJ1-4

DNA: TGTGCCAGCAGGTCAGCGGCAGAAATCTTCCCCTACGAGCAGTACTTC
CDR3: CASRSAAEIFPYEQYF
size: NA
D: NA
V: TRBV28
J: TRBJ2-7

DNA: TGTGCCAGCAGCTACCAGGGGGGGAACACTGAAGCTTTCTTT
CDR3: CASSYQGGNTEAFF
size: NA
D: TRBD1
V: TRBV7-9
J: TRBJ1-1

DNA: TGTGCCAGCAGTGAAGCTAGACTAGCGGTCACCAAAAACATTCAGTACTTC
CDR3: CASSEARLAVTKNIQYF
size: NA
D: TRBD2
V: TRBV2
J: TRBJ2-4

DNA: TGTGCCAGCAGAAGGGACAGTTATAATTCACCCCTCCACTTT
CDR3: CASRRDSYNSPLHF
size: NA
D: TRBD1
V: TRBV6-5
J: TRBJ1-6

DNA: TGTGCCAGCAGCTTCGGCGGGGGGACAGATACGCAGTATTTT
CDR3: CASSFGGGTDTQYF
size: once
D: TRBD2
V: TRBV7-2
J: TRBJ2-3

DNA: TGTGCCAGCAGTTTGCCCGGGTTCGCGGGAGAGCAGTACTTC
CDR3: CASSLPGFAGEQYF
size: NA
D: NA
V: TRBV27
J: TRBJ2-7

DNA: TGTGCCAGCAGCTTGACAGGGGAAGGCTACACCTTC
CDR3: CASSLTGEGYTF
size: once
D: TRBD1
V: TRBV7-9
J: TRBJ1-2

DNA: TGTGCCAGCAGCTTGGGACAGGGTAATTTTTATGGCTACACCTTC
CDR3: CASSLGQGNFYGYTF
size: NA
D: TRBD1
V: TRBV5-6
J: TRBJ1-2

DNA: TGTGCCAGCAGTGAATTCGGGACAGGGGTATCTGGAGCCCTCCACTTT
CDR3: CASSEFGTGVSGALHF
size: NA
D: TRBD1
V: TRBV2
J: TRBJ1-6

DNA: TGCGCCAGCAGCTCCGGGACTAGCGGGGGGCTGATAGATACGCAGTATTTT
CDR3: CASSSGTSGGLIDTQYF
size: NA
D: TRBD2
V: TRBV5-1
J: TRBJ2-3

DNA: TGTGCCAGCAGCACAGGGCCGAATCAGCCCCAGCATTTT
CDR3: CASSTGPNQPQHF
size: NA
D: NA
V: TRBV12-3/TRBV12-4
J: TRBJ1-5

DNA: TGTGCCAGCAGCGCCAGGGACATTTGGAACACTGAAGCTTTCTTT
CDR3: CASSARDIWNTEAFF
size: NA
D: NA
V: TRBV9
J: TRBJ1-1

DNA: TGTGCCAGCAGCCCACCCCGCGGTAGGGGTGGAGCAGATACGCAGTATTTT
CDR3: CASSPPRGRGGADTQYF
size: NA
D: NA
V: TRBV11-3
J: TRBJ2-3

DNA: TGTGCCTGGAGTGTAAGAGGGGGCGACGGGTATGGCTACACCTTC
CDR3: CAWSVRGGDGYGYTF
size: few
D: TRBD1
V: TRBV30
J: TRBJ1-2

DNA: TGTGCCAGCAGCCACTCTAGACAGGGGAACACCGGGGAGCTGTTTTTT
CDR3: CASSHSRQGNTGELFF
size: once
D: TRBD1
V: TRBV3-1/TRBV3-2
J: TRBJ2-2

DNA: TGTGCCAGCAGCTTGAGAGCGGTTGAGCTAGGCACGCAGTATTTT
CDR3: CASSLRAVELGTQYF
size: NA
D: NA
V: TRBV11-2
J: TRBJ2-3

DNA: TGTGCCAGCACCGGACAGAACACTGAAGCTTTCTTT
CDR3: CASTGQNTEAFF
size: few
D: NA
V: TRBV28
J: TRBJ1-1

DNA: TGTGCCAGCAGCTTAGCGGGACTCTATGGCTACACCTTC
CDR3: CASSLAGLYGYTF
size: NA
D: NA
V: TRBV7-2
J: TRBJ1-2

DNA: TGTGCCTGGACCGAGGGGGTAGAGATGTTTTTT
CDR3: CAWTEGVEMFF
size: NA
D: NA
V: TRBV30
J: TRBJ1-4

DNA: TGTGCCAGCAGCCGGGCAGGGACCGGGGAGCTGTTTTTT
CDR3: CASSRAGTGELFF
size: NA
D: NA
V: TRBV9
J: TRBJ2-2

DNA: TGTGCCAGCAGTTTGACGGGTTTTTATGGCTACACCTTC
CDR3: CASSLTGFYGYTF
size: NA
D: NA
V: TRBV12-3/TRBV12-4
J: TRBJ1-2

DNA: TGTGCCAGCAGTTTTTCGGGGTCTTCTGAAGCTTTCTTT
CDR3: CASSFSGSSEAFF
size: NA
D: NA
V: TRBV28
J: TRBJ1-1

DNA: TGTGCCAGCAGGGGGGGGGATCGTTCACCCCTCCACTTT
CDR3: CASRGGDRSPLHF
size: NA
D: NA
V: TRBV7-2
J: TRBJ1-6

DNA: TGCGCCAGCAGCCCGGGACAGGGGACGGATTCACCCCTCCACTTT
CDR3: CASSPGQGTDSPLHF
size: few
D: TRBD1
V: TRBV4-1
J: TRBJ1-6

DNA: TGTGCCAGCAGCGACAGACTACAGGGTGAGAACACTGAAGCTTTCTTT
CDR3: CASSDRLQGENTEAFF
size: NA
D: NA
V: TRBV9
J: TRBJ1-1

DNA: TGCGCCAGCAGGCAGGGGGTGGCTGGGGCCAACGTCCTGACTTTC
CDR3: CASRQGVAGANVLTF
size: NA
D: TRBD1
V: TRBV4-1
J: TRBJ2-6

DNA: TGTGCCAGCAGCCCTTCTTCGGGACTGCAAGAGGAAGCTTTCTTT
CDR3: CASSPSSGLQEEAFF
size: NA
D: NA
V: TRBV7-2
J: TRBJ1-1

DNA: TGTGCCAGCATTGAATCGGGACTCTCTTCTGAAGCTTTCTTT
CDR3: CASIESGLSSEAFF
size: NA
D: NA
V: TRBV2
J: TRBJ1-1

DNA: TGTGCTAGTGGCCCAGGGGAGGGAGACGAGCAGTACTTC
CDR3: CASGPGEGDEQYF
size: NA
D: NA
V: TRBV12-5
J: TRBJ2-7

DNA: TGTGCCAGCAGCTTAGTACTAGCGGGGACCCAAGAGACCCAGTACTTC
CDR3: CASSLVLAGTQETQYF
size: NA
D: TRBD2
V: TRBV7-8
J: TRBJ2-5

DNA: TGTGCCACCAGTGATATGGGCATCACTAGCAACAATGAGCAGTTCTTC
CDR3: CATSDMGITSNNEQFF
size: NA
D: NA
V: TRBV24-1
J: TRBJ2-1

DNA: TGTGCCAGCAGTTACTCCGGGACAGGGGGCGACGGCTACACCTTC
CDR3: CASSYSGTGGDGYTF
size: NA
D: TRBD1
V: TRBV6-6
J: TRBJ1-2

DNA: TGCAGCGCTGAGCGGGGGGGGTACGAGCAGTACTTC
CDR3: CSAERGGYEQYF
size: NA
D: TRBD2
V: TRBV29-1
J: TRBJ2-7

DNA: TGTGCCAGCAGTTCCGGGACAGGAAACATTCAGTACTTC
CDR3: CASSSGTGNIQYF
size: NA
D: TRBD1
V: TRBV12-3/TRBV12-4
J: TRBJ2-4

DNA: TGTGCCAGCAGCTACAGGGGTTCTAATGAAAAACTGTTTTTT
CDR3: CASSYRGSNEKLFF
size: NA
D: TRBD1
V: TRBV5-6
J: TRBJ1-4

DNA: TGCGCCAGCAGCCAAGAGTTTAGCGGAGAGACCCAGTACTTC
CDR3: CASSQEFSGETQYF
size: NA
D: NA
V: TRBV4-3
J: TRBJ2-5

DNA: TGCGCCAGCAGCCAACTACCAACCGGGACAGAAGCTTTCTTT
CDR3: CASSQLPTGTEAFF
size: NA
D: NA
V: TRBV4-3
J: TRBJ1-1

DNA: TGTGCCAGCAGCTTGCGGGGACAGCCATATGGCTACACCTTC
CDR3: CASSLRGQPYGYTF
size: NA
D: TRBD1
V: TRBV5-6
J: TRBJ1-2

DNA: TGTGCCAGCAGATTGACAGGCAATGAGCAGTTCTTC
CDR3: CASRLTGNEQFF
size: few
D: NA
V: TRBV28
J: TRBJ2-1

DNA: TGTGCCAGTAGTTACGGACAGGGGGCAATTTCACCCCTCCACTTT
CDR3: CASSYGQGAISPLHF
size: NA
D: TRBD1
V: TRBV19
J: TRBJ1-6